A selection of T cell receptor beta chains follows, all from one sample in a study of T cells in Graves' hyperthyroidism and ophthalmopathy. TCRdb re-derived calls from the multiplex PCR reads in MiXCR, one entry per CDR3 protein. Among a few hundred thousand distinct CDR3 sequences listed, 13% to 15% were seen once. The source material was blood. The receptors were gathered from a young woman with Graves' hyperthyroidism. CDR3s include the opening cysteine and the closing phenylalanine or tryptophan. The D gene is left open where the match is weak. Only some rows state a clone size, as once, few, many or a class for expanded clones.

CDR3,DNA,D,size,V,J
CSAQRDRGHEQYF,TGCAGTGCTCAGAGGGACAGGGGACACGAGCAGTACTTC,TRBD1,.,TRBV20-1,TRBJ2-7
CASSPPEGNTYEQYF,TGCGCCAGCAGCCCGCCAGAAGGAAATACCTACGAGCAGTACTTC,.,.,TRBV4-1,TRBJ2-7
CASSTGTGTNYGYTF,TGTGCCAGCAGCACCGGGACGGGTACAAACTATGGCTACACCTTC,.,many,TRBV7-2,TRBJ1-2
CASSQNGDPKQPQHF,TGTGCCAGCAGCCAGAATGGGGATCCCAAACAGCCCCAGCATTTT,.,many,TRBV14,TRBJ1-5
CASSVPRLAGGEVEETQYF,TGTGCCAGCAGTGTTCCCCGACTAGCGGGAGGGGAAGTGGAGGAGACCCAGTACTTC,TRBD2,many,TRBV2,TRBJ2-5
CASTPHSGPQWDTQYF,TGTGCCAGCACCCCCCATAGCGGGCCTCAGTGGGATACGCAGTATTTT,TRBD2,many,TRBV12-3/TRBV12-4,TRBJ2-3
CASSRSGSDEQYF,TGTGCCAGCTCAAGGAGTGGGAGTGACGAGCAGTACTTC,.,many,TRBV18,TRBJ2-7
CASSLLAASGSYEQYF,TGTGCCAGCAGTTTACTGGCAGCGAGCGGGAGTTACGAGCAGTACTTC,TRBD2,.,TRBV28,TRBJ2-7
CASKGQGYGYTF,TGTGCCAGCAAGGGACAGGGCTATGGCTACACCTTC,TRBD1,.,TRBV6-2/TRBV6-3,TRBJ1-2
CASTPGGVGTEAFF,TGTGCCAGCACCCCTGGGGGAGTGGGTACTGAAGCTTTCTTT,.,many,TRBV27,TRBJ1-1
CASSTRTSGPYNEQFF,TGTGCCAGCAGCACACGGACTAGCGGGCCCTACAATGAGCAGTTCTTC,TRBD2,many,TRBV13,TRBJ2-1
CASSQLSAGAGDEQFF,TGTGCCAGCAGCCAACTTAGCGCGGGAGCAGGAGATGAGCAGTTCTTC,TRBD2,many,TRBV3-1,TRBJ2-1
CASSLGASGRARTYEQYF,TGTGCCAGCAGCTTGGGAGCTAGCGGGAGGGCGAGAACCTACGAGCAGTACTTC,TRBD2,.,TRBV5-4,TRBJ2-7
CASSLVGGSTEAFF,TGTGCCAGCAGTTTGGTCGGGGGGAGCACTGAAGCTTTCTTT,.,once,TRBV27,TRBJ1-1
CASSLGFRSEAFF,TGTGCCAGCAGTTTGGGGTTCCGCTCCGAAGCTTTCTTT,.,.,TRBV12-3/TRBV12-4,TRBJ1-1
CATSDYGELFF,TGTGCCACCAGTGATTACGGGGAGCTGTTTTTT,.,many,TRBV24-1,TRBJ2-2
CASSYSAGRPTNEQFF,TGTGCCAGCAGTTACTCCGCGGGGCGGCCGACCAATGAGCAGTTCTTC,.,many,TRBV6-6,TRBJ2-1
CASSPGGSSLFLYGYTF,TGTGCCAGCAGTCCGGGGGGGAGCTCTCTATTTCTTTATGGCTACACCTTC,.,many,TRBV27,TRBJ1-2
CAWSPRAQTEAFF,TGTGCCTGGAGTCCGAGGGCCCAGACTGAAGCTTTCTTT,.,many,TRBV30,TRBJ1-1
CSARDRVDTQYF,TGCAGTGCTAGAGATCGGGTGGATACGCAGTATTTT,.,.,TRBV20-1,TRBJ2-3
CASSRSGQGNYGYTF,TGTGCCAGCAGTCGGTCGGGACAGGGTAACTATGGCTACACCTTC,TRBD1,many,TRBV2,TRBJ1-2
CASSLREVPYNEQFF,TGCGCCAGCAGCTTGCGGGAGGTGCCCTACAATGAGCAGTTCTTC,TRBD2,few,TRBV5-1,TRBJ2-1
CASNWLTSGAYNEQFF,TGCGCCAGCAATTGGTTAACTAGCGGAGCCTACAATGAGCAGTTCTTC,TRBD2,many,TRBV5-1,TRBJ2-1